The 6 T cell receptor beta chains below all came from one sample that was sequenced in a study of T cells in Graves' hyperthyroidism and ophthalmopathy. TCR beta CDR3 sequences were amplified from RNA transcripts. The HTBI primer set served for first-round RT-PCR of the TCR CDR3. Each CDR3 protein is one row after TCRdb ran MiXCR on the multiplex PCR reads. The sample lists about 480,000 distinct CDR3 sequences, under 15% seen once, with roughly 17% in the top ten. The specimen sequenced was blood. The receptors were sampled from a woman between 18 and 29 years old with Graves' hyperthyroidism.

This clonotype was counted a few times. The V and J genes are TRBV19 and TRBJ2-7; the D gene is possibly TRBD2 (6 bases). Trimming took off 3 bases at V and 1 base at J, with 10 bases between the two ends. The CDR3 contains 14 residues. The germline CDR1 and CDR2 sequences are LNHDA and SQIVND (reference sequence). As DNA, the CDR3 is TGTGCCAGTAGTATCCGGGGGTATTCCTACGAGCAGTACTTC. Its translation: CASSIRGYSYEQYF.

This clonotype came up a few times. This chain connects TRBV5-8 to TRBJ2-4; weak D call: TRBD2 (8 bases). The germline CDR1 and CDR2 sequences are SGHTS and YDEGEE. Trimming took 6 bases from V and 2 from J, leaving 18 bases between them. The CDR3 extends over 16 amino acids. CDR3 sequence (DNA): TGTGCCAGCACCCCGGGAGGGGGCTCACCCAAAAACATTCAGTACTTC. It translates to CASTPGGGSPKNIQYF.

This clonotype was detected only a few times. This chain joins TRBV5-5 and TRBJ2-7; D not resolved. Deletions cut 0 bases from V and 4 bases from J, with 5 bases between. Germline V lookup: CDR1 SGHKS, CDR2 YYEKEE (reference sequence). The CDR3 is 12 amino acids. The DNA of the CDR3 is TGTGCCAGCAGCTTGGATCGTTACGAGCAGTACGTC. The encoded protein is CASSLDRYEQYV.

This clonotype has only a few counts. Just one base apart from a much larger clone, this may be a read error. J is TRBJ1-1 and V is TRBV3-1, with D maybe TRBD1 (6 bases). The germline V gene has CDR1 LGHDT and CDR2 YNNKEL (reference sequence). The length of the CDR3 is 17 residues. Trimming took off 1 base at V and 4 bases at J, with 19 bases between the two ends. In nucleotides, the CDR3 is TGTGCCAGCAGCCAAGTTCTGTCGGGGGGCATGAGCACTGAAGCTTTCTTT. Amino acids: CASSQVLSGGMSTEAFF.

This clonotype was recorded at least ten times. This chain uses TRBV14 with TRBJ1-4; D call uncertain. Trimming cost V 5 bases and J 6 bases, with 10 bases left between them. The CDR3 runs 13 residues. Germline assignment: CDR1 SGHDN and CDR2 FVKESK. The CDR3 nucleotides read TGTGCCAGCAGCTTCGGACCCGATGAAAAACTGTTTTTT. This codes for CASSFGPDEKLFF.

This clonotype was counted ten times or more. This chain uses TRBV11-2 with TRBJ2-3, with D possibly matching TRBD1 (6 bases). The germline V and J ends were trimmed by 6 bases and 3 bases, with 13 bases remaining between them. Germline CDR1 reads SGHAT; CDR2 reads FQNNGV. The CDR3 is 14 amino acids. CDR3 sequence: CASSSTRGTDTQYF. The CDR3 DNA reads TGTGCCAGCAGTTCAACTAGGGGGACAGATACGCAGTATTTT.